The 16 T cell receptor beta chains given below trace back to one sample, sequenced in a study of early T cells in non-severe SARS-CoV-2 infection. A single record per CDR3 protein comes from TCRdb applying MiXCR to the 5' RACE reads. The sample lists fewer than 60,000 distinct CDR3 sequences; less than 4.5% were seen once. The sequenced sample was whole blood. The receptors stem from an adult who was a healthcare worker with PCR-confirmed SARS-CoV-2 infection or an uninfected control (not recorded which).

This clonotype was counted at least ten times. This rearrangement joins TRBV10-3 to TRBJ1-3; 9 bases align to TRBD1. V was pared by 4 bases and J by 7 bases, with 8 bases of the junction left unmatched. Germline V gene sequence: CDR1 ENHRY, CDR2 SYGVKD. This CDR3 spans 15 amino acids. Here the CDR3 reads CAISAGQGRGNTIYF. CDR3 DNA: TGTGCCATCAGTGCGGGACAGGGCCGAGGGAACACCATATATTTT.

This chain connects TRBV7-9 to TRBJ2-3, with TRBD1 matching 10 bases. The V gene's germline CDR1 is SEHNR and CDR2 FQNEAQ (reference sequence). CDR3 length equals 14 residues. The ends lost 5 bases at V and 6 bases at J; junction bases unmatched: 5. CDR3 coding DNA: TGTGCCAGCAGCCCGGGACAGGGGATGGATACGCAGTATTTT. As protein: CASSPGQGMDTQYF.

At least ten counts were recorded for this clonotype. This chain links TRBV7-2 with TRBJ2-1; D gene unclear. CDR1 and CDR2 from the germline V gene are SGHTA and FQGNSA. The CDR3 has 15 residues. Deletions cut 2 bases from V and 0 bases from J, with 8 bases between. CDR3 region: CASSLIVSSYNEQFF. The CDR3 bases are TGTGCCAGCAGCTTAATAGTGAGCTCCTACAATGAGCAGTTCTTC.

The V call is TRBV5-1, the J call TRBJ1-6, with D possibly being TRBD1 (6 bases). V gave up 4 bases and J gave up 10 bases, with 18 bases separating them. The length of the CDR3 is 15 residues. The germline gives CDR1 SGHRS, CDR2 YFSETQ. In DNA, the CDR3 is TGCGCCAGCAGCCCCGGCGTCAGGGACACCTCACCCCTCCACTTT. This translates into CASSPGVRDTSPLHF.

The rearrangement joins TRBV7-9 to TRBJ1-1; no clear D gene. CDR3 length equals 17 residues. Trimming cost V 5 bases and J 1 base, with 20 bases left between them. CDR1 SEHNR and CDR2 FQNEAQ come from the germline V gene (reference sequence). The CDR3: CASSPLNLDVTNTEAFF. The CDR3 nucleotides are TGTGCCAGCAGCCCCCTCAACCTGGACGTCACGAACACTGAAGCTTTCTTT. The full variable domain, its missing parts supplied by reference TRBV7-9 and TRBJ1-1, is DTGVSQNPRHKITKRGQNVTFRCDPISEHNRLYWYRQTLGQGPEFLTYFQNEAQLEKSRLLSDRFSAERPKGSFSTLEIQRTEQGDSAMYLCASSPLNLDVTNTEAFFGQGTRLTVV.

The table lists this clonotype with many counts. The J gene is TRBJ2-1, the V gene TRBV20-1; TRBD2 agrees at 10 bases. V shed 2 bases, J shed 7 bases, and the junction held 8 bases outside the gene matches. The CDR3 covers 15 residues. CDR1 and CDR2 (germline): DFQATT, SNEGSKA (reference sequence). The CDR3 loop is CSARSHGTSVNEQFF. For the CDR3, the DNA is TGCAGTGCTAGATCTCACGGGACTAGCGTTAATGAGCAGTTCTTC.

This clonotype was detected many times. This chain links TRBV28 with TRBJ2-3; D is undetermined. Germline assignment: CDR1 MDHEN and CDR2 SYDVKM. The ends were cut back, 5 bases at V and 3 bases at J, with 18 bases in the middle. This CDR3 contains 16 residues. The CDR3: CASSQPGLTSTDTQYF. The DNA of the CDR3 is TGTGCCAGCAGTCAGCCGGGTCTAACATCAACAGATACGCAGTATTTT.

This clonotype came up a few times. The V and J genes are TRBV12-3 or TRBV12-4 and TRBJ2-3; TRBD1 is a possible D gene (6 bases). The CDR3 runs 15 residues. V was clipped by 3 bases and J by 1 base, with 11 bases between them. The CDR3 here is CASSFRAGGTDTQYF. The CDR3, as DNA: TGTGCCAGCAGTTTCAGGGCAGGGGGCACAGATACGCAGTATTTT.

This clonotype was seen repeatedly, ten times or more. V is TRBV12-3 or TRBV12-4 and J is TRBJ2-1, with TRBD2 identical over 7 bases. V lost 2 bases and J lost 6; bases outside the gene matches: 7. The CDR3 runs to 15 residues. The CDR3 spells CASSLLGLGTNEQFF. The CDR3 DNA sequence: TGTGCCAGCAGTTTATTAGGACTAGGGACCAATGAGCAGTTCTTC.

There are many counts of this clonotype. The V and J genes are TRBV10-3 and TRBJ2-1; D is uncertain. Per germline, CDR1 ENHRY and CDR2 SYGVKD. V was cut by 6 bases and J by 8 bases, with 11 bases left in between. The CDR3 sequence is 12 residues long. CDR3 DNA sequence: TGTGCCATCAGCCAAGAGGTCGATGAGCAGTTCTTC. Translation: CAISQEVDEQFF.

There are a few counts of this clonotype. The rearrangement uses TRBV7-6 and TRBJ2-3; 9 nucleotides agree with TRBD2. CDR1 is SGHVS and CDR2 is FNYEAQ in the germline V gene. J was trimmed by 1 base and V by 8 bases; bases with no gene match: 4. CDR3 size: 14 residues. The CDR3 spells CASCRLAGTDTQYF. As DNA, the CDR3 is TGTGCCAGCTGCCGACTAGCGGGCACAGATACGCAGTATTTT. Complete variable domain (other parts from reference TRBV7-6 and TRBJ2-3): GAGVSQSPRYKVTKRGQDVALRCDPISGHVSLYWYRQALGQGPEFLTYFNYEAQQDKSGLPNDRFSAERPEGSISTLTIQRTEQRDSAMYRCASCRLAGTDTQYFGPGTRLTVL.

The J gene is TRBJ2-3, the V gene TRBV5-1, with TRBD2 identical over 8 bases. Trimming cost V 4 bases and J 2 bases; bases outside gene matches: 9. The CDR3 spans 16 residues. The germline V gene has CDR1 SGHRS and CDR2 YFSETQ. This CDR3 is CASSNGAGGFTDTQYF. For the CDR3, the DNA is TGCGCCAGCAGCAATGGGGCGGGAGGATTCACAGATACGCAGTATTTT.

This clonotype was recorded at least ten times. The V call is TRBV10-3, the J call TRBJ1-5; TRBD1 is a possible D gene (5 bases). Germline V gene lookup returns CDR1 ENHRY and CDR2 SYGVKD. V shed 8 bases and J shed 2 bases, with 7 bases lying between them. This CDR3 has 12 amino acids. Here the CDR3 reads CAIRDGNQPQHF. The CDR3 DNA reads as TGTGCCATCCGGGACGGCAATCAGCCCCAGCATTTT.

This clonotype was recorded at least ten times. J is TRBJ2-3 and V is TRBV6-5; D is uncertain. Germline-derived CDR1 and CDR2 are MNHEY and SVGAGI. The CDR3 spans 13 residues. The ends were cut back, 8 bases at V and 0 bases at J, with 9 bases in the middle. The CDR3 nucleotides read TGTGCCAGCTGGACGGCTAGCACAGATACGCAGTATTTT. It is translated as CASWTASTDTQYF.

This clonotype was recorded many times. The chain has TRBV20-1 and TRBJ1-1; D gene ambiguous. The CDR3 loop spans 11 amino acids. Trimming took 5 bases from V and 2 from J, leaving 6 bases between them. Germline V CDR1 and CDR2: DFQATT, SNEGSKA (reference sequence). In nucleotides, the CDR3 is TGCAGTGCTCTTCTCAACACTGAAGCTTTCTTT. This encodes CSALLNTEAFF.

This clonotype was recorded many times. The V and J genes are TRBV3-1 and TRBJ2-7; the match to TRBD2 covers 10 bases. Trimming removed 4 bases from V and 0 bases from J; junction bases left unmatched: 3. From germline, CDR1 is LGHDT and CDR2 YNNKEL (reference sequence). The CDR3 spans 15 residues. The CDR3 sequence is CASSRPSGSSYEQYF. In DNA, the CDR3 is TGTGCCAGCAGCCGCCCTAGCGGGAGCTCCTACGAGCAGTACTTC.